This is a list of T cell receptor beta chains from one sample in a study of blood T cell repertoires in COVID-19. Sequencing used immunoSEQ multiplex PCR; TCRdb keeps in-frame clones, though not all of them. The table lists 150,000 to 200,000 clones, approximately 86% of them singletons. The sequenced material came from peripheral blood. These receptors all come from a man between 60 and 75 years old with COVID-19, enrolled during active disease. CDR3s include the opening cysteine and the closing phenylalanine or tryptophan. Fields, in order: V gene, J gene, D gene, clone size, CDR3 protein, CDR3 DNA. The D gene is left open where the match is weak. Clone size is shown for a subset of rows, as once, few, many or a class of expanded clone.

>TRBV5-6|TRBJ1-4|NA|NA
CASSLRQGSEKLFF
TGTGCCAGCAGCTTACGGCAGGGTTCTGAAAAACTGTTTTTT
>TRBV7-8|TRBJ2-1|TRBD2|few
CASSRTGTRNSEQFF
TGTGCCAGCAGCCGCACCGGGACTAGGAATTCTGAGCAGTTCTTC
>TRBV18|TRBJ1-2|TRBD1|few
CASSPQGLGGDGYTF
TGTGCCAGCTCACCACAGGGGCTAGGGGGCGATGGCTACACCTTC
>TRBV24-1|TRBJ2-7|TRBD2|NA
CATSDGGVDEQYF
TGTGCCACCAGTGATGGGGGGGTAGACGAGCAGTACTTC
>TRBV7-8|TRBJ1-3|NA|many
CASSLEGVRNTIYF
TGTGCCAGCAGCTTAGAGGGAGTTAGAAACACCATATATTTT
>TRBV12-3/TRBV12-4|TRBJ2-3|TRBD1|few
CASSLRGPDTQYF
TGTGCCAGCAGTTTAAGGGGGCCAGATACGCAGTATTTT
>TRBV19|TRBJ1-4|NA|NA
CASSIGPRGGGGEKLFF
TGTGCCAGTAGTATAGGCCCAAGGGGAGGGGGAGGTGAAAAACTGTTTTTT
>TRBV6-5|TRBJ1-3|TRBD1|NA
CASSLAAGGGNTIYF
TGTGCCAGCAGCTTAGCGGCAGGGGGTGGAAACACCATATATTTT
>TRBV3-1/TRBV3-2|TRBJ2-3|NA|few
CASSQRSGTDTQYF
TGTGCCAGCAGCCAACGGTCGGGGACAGATACGCAGTATTTT
>TRBV6-6|TRBJ1-1|NA|once
CASSYVGGGTEAFF
TGTGCCAGCAGTTACGTAGGGGGGGGCACTGAAGCTTTCTTT
>TRBV6-5|TRBJ2-1|NA|NA
CASRTGFSYNEQFF
TGTGCCAGCAGAACAGGGTTCTCCTACAATGAGCAGTTCTTC
>TRBV9|TRBJ2-7|TRBD2|NA
CASSRTSGNYEQYF
TGTGCCAGCTCTCGGACTAGCGGGAACTACGAGCAGTACTTC
>TRBV19|TRBJ2-2|TRBD1|NA
CASSMGQGPTGELFF
TGTGCCAGTAGTATGGGACAGGGTCCCACCGGGGAGCTGTTTTTT
>TRBV10-3|TRBJ2-3|TRBD2|NA
CAIGTSGGASHTQYF
TGTGCCATCGGGACTAGCGGGGGGGCGTCCCATACGCAGTATTTT
>TRBV9|TRBJ1-2|NA|few
CASSQGGDGYTF
TGTGCCAGCTCTCAGGGCGGGGATGGCTACACCTTC
>TRBV24-1|TRBJ1-5|NA|NA
CATSDRGFGNQPQHF
TGTGCCACCAGTGATCGGGGGTTTGGCAATCAGCCCCAGCATTTT
>TRBV9|TRBJ1-2|NA|NA
CASSVGIEPRPDGYTF
TGTGCCAGCAGCGTAGGCATCGAGCCTAGGCCCGATGGCTACACCTTC
>TRBV7-9|TRBJ2-3|NA|NA
CASSSGLLTDTQYF
TGTGCCAGCAGCTCCGGACTCCTCACAGATACGCAGTATTTT
>TRBV9|TRBJ1-1|TRBD1|NA
CASSVGMRTGEFEAFF
TGTGCCAGCAGCGTAGGAATGAGGACAGGGGAGTTTGAAGCTTTCTTT
>TRBV14|TRBJ2-7|TRBD1|few
CASSHWAGTGTPYEQYF
TGTGCCAGCAGCCATTGGGCCGGGACAGGGACTCCCTACGAGCAGTACTTC
>TRBV19|TRBJ1-2|TRBD1|NA
CASSMTLTGGHDGYTF
TGTGCCAGTAGTATGACTTTGACAGGGGGCCATGATGGCTACACCTTC
>TRBV7-9|TRBJ1-1|NA|NA
CASSLARAQNTEAFF
TGTGCCAGCAGCTTAGCGCGGGCGCAGAACACTGAAGCTTTCTTT
>TRBV7-6|TRBJ1-1|NA|few
CASSLAAQGSTEAFF
TGTGCCAGCAGCTTAGCTGCACAGGGCAGCACTGAAGCTTTCTTT
>TRBV25-1|TRBJ2-7|TRBD1|NA
CASSADRGRSYEQYF
TGTGCCAGCAGTGCCGACAGGGGACGCTCCTACGAGCAGTACTTC
>TRBV3-1/TRBV3-2|TRBJ2-1|TRBD2|NA
CASSQPSGGRGQFF
TGTGCCAGCAGCCAACCTAGCGGGGGGCGTGGGCAGTTCTTC
>TRBV5-4|TRBJ2-7|NA|NA
CASSLHDRPYEQYF
TGTGCCAGCAGCCTCCACGACAGACCCTACGAGCAGTACTTC
>TRBV7-9|TRBJ1-5|NA|NA
CASSPSVDQPQHF
TGTGCCAGCAGCCCGTCCGTTGATCAGCCCCAGCATTTT
>TRBV29-1|TRBJ2-7|TRBD2|NA
CSVVGGTSGRSTYEQYF
TGCAGCGTTGTTGGTGGAACTAGCGGGAGGTCCACCTACGAGCAGTACTTC
>TRBV19|TRBJ1-5|TRBD1|many
CASSRTGRNQPQHF
TGTGCCAGTAGCCGGACAGGGCGCAATCAGCCCCAGCATTTT
>TRBV11-2|TRBJ1-2|TRBD1|NA
CASGKPDRTYGYTF
TGTGCCAGCGGAAAGCCGGACAGGACCTATGGCTACACCTTC
>TRBV11-1|TRBJ1-2|NA|NA
CASSPRQVSPLADYTF
TGTGCCAGCAGCCCGAGACAGGTATCACCGCTGGCGGACTACACCTTC
>TRBV5-1|TRBJ1-1|NA|NA
CASSSRTVAEAFF
TGCGCCAGCAGCTCCCGGACAGTTGCCGAAGCTTTCTTT
>TRBV7-9|TRBJ1-2|NA|NA
CASSLGAVNYGYTF
TGTGCCAGCAGCTTAGGCGCCGTAAACTATGGCTACACCTTC
>TRBV24-1|TRBJ1-4|NA|NA
CATSESSGIGTNEKLFF
TGTGCCACCAGTGAATCCTCAGGGATTGGAACTAATGAAAAACTGTTTTTT
>TRBV11-2|TRBJ2-7|NA|NA
CASSPLGAEDSYEQYF
TGTGCCAGCAGCCCCCTTGGAGCGGAGGACTCCTACGAGCAGTACTTC
>TRBV25-1|TRBJ2-3|NA|NA
CASSESRLLTDTQYF
TGTGCCAGCAGTGAGAGCAGGCTCCTCACAGATACGCAGTATTTT
>TRBV5-1|TRBJ1-4|TRBD1|NA
CASRANTGVANEKLFF
TGCGCCAGCAGGGCTAACACAGGGGTAGCTAATGAAAAACTGTTTTTT
>TRBV7-2|TRBJ1-2|NA|NA
CASSLEAGLYGYTF
TGTGCCAGCAGCTTAGAAGCAGGACTCTATGGCTACACCTTC
>TRBV25-1|TRBJ1-2|TRBD1|NA
CASGGQGMRGYTF
TGTGCCAGCGGGGGACAGGGGATGCGTGGCTACACCTTC
>TRBV5-8|TRBJ2-1|NA|NA
CASSPTGQGRNEQFF
TGTGCCAGCAGCCCAACGGGGCAGGGGCGCAATGAGCAGTTCTTC
>TRBV7-8|TRBJ2-7|TRBD1|NA
CASSWDRVNEQYF
TGTGCCAGCAGCTGGGACAGGGTGAACGAGCAGTACTTC
>TRBV27|TRBJ2-1|NA|NA
CASSSLPRSSYNEQFF
TGTGCCAGCAGTTCGTTACCCAGAAGCTCCTACAATGAGCAGTTCTTC
>TRBV5-1|TRBJ2-1|TRBD2|NA
CASSLGLASYNEQFF
TGCGCCAGCAGCCTCGGACTAGCTTCCTACAATGAGCAGTTCTTC